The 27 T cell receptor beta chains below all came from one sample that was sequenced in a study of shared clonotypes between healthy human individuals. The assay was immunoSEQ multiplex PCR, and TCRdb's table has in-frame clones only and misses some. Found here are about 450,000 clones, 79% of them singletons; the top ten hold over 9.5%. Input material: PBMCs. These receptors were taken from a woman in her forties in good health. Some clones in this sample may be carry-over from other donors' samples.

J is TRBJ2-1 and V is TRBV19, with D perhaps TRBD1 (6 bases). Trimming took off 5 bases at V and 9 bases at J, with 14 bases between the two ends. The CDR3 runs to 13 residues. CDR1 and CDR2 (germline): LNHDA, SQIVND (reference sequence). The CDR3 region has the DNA TGTGCCAGTAGTCTCGGGACATTTAGTGAGCAGTTCTTC. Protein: CASSLGTFSEQFF.

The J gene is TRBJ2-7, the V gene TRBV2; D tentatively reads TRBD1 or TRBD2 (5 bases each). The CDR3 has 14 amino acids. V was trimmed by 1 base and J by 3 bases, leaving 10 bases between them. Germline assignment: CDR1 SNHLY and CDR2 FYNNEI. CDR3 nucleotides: TGTGCCAGCAGTGAAGGGGGACGGCTCTACGAGCAGTACTTC. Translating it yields CASSEGGRLYEQYF.

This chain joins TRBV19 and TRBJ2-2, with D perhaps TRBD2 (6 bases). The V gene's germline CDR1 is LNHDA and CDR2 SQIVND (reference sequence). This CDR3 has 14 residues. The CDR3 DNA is TGTGCTATTAGCGGAACCTCGAACACCGGGGAGCTGTTTTTT. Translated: CAISGTSNTGELFF.

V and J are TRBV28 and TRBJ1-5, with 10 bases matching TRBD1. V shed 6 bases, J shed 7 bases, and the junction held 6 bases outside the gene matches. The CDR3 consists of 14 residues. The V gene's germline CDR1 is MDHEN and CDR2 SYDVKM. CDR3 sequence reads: CASRGTGEQQPQHF. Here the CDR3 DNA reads TGTGCCAGCAGGGGGACAGGGGAACAGCAGCCCCAGCATTTT.

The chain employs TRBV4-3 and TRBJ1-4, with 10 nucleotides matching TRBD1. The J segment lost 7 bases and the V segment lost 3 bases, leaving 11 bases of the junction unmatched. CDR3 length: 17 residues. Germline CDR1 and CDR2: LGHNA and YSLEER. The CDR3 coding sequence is TGCGCCAGCAGCCACTCCGGGGGTGGGACAGGGGTTGAAAAACTGTTTTTT. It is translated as CASSHSGGGTGVEKLFF.

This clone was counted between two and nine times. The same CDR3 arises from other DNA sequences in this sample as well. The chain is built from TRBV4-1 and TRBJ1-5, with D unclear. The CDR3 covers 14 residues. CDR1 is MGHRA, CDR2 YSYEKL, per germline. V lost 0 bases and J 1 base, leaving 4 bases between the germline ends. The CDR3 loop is CASSQDGSNQPQHF. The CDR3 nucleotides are TGCGCCAGCAGCCAAGACGGGAGCAATCAGCCCCAGCATTTT.

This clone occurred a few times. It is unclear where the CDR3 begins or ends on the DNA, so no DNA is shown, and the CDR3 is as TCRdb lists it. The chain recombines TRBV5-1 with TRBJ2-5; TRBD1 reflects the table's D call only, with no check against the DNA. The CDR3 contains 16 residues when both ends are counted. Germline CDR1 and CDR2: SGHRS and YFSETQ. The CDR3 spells CASSFFGQLTGETQYF.

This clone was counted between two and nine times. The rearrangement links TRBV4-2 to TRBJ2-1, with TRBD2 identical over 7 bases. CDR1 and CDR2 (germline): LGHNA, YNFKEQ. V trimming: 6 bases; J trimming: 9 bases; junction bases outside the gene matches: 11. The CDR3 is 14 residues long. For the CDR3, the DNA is TGTGCCAGCAGGATAACGGGAGGCGACGTTGAGCAGTTCTTC. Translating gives CASRITGGDVEQFF.

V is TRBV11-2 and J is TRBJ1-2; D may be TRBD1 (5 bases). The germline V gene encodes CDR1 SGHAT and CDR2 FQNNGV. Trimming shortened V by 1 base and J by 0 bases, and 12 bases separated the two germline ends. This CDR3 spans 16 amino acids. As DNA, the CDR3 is TGTGCCAGCAGCTTAGTAACAGGAAGGGCTAACTATGGCTACACCTTC. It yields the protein CASSLVTGRANYGYTF.

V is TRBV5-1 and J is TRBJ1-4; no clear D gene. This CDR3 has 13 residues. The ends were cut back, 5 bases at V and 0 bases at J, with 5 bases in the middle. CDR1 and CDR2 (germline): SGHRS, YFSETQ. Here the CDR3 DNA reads TGCGCCAGCAGTCGGGCAACTAATGAAAAACTGTTTTTT. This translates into CASSRATNEKLFF.

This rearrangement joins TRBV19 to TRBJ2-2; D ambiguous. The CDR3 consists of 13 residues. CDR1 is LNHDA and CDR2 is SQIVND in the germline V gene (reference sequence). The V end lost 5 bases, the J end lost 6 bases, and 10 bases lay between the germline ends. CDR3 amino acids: CASSSTLPGELFF. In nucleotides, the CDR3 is TGTGCCAGTAGTTCCACCCTTCCCGGGGAGCTGTTTTTT.

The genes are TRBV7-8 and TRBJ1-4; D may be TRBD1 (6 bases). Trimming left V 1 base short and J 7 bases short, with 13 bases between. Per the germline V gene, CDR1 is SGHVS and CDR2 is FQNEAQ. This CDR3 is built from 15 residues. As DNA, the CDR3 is TGTGCCAGCAGCTTAGTTGCAGGGGTTGGTGAAAAACTGTTTTTT. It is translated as CASSLVAGVGEKLFF.

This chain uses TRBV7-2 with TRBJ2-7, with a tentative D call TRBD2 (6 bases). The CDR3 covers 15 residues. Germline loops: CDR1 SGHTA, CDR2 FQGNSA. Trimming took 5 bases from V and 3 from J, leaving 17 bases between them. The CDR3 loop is CASSPQWGGGYEQYF. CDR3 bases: TGTGCCAGCAGCCCCCAATGGGGAGGTGGCTACGAGCAGTACTTC.

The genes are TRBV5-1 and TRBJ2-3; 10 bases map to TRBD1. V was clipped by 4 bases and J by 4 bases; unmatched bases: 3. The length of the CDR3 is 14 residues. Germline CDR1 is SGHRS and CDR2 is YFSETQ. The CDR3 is CASSTGQGADTQYF. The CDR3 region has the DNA TGCGCCAGCAGCACCGGACAGGGGGCAGATACGCAGTATTTT.

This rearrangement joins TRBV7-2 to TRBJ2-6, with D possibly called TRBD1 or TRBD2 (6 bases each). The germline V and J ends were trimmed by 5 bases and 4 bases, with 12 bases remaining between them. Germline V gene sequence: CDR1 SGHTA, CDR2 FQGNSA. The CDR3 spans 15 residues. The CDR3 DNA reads TGTGCCAGCAGCAAAGGGGGGTTAGGGGCCAACGTCCTGACTTTC. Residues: CASSKGGLGANVLTF.

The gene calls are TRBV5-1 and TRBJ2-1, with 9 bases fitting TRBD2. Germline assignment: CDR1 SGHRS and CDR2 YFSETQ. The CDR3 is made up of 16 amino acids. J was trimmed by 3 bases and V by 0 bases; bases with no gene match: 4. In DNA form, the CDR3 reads TGCGCCAGCAGCTTGGGAATAGCGGGAGACTACAATGAGCAGTTCTTC. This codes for CASSLGIAGDYNEQFF.

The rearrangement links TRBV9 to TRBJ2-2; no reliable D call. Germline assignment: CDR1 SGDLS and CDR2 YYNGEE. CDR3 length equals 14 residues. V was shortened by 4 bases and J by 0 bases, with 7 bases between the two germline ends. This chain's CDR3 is CASSLSANTGELFF. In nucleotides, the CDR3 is TGTGCCAGCAGCCTTTCAGCGAACACCGGGGAGCTGTTTTTT.

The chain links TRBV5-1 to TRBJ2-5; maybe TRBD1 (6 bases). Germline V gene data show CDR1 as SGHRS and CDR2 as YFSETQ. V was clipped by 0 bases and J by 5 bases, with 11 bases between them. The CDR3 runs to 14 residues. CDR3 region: CASSLEQGRETQYF. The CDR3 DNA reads TGCGCCAGCAGCTTGGAACAGGGCCGGGAGACCCAGTACTTC.

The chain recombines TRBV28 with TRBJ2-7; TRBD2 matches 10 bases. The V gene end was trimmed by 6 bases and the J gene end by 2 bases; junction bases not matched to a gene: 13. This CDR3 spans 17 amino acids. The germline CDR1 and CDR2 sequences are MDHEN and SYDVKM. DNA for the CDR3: TGTGCCAGCAGGCCCCTAGCGGGAGAGGGGGGGACCTACGAGCAGTACTTC. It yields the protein CASRPLAGEGGTYEQYF.

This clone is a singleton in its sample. Here the CDR3 reads CAISDAARQRLAGVETQYF. CDR3 coding DNA: TGTGCCATCAGTGACGCCGCCCGACAGCGACTAGCGGGAGTCGAGACCCAGTACTTC. This rearrangement joins TRBV10-3 to TRBJ2-5; 12 nucleotides align to TRBD2. Germline V gene data show CDR1 as ENHRY and CDR2 as SYGVKD. With 3 bases clipped from V and 5 bases from J, the junction kept 16 bases outside the gene matches. The CDR3 spans 19 residues.

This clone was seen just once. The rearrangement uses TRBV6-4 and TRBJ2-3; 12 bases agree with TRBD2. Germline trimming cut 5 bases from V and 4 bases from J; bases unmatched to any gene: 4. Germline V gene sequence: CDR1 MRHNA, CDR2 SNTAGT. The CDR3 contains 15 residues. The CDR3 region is CASSRTSGVPDTQYF. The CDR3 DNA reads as TGTGCCAGCAGTCGGACTAGCGGGGTGCCAGATACGCAGTATTTT.

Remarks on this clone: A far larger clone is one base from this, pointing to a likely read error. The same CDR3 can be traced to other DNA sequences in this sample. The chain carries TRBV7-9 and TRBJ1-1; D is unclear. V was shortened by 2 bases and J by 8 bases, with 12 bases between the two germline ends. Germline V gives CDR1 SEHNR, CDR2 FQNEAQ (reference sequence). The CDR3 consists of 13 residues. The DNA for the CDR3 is TGTGCCAGCAGCTTACTGGTAAACCGAGAAGCTTTCTTT. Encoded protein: CASSLLVNREAFF.

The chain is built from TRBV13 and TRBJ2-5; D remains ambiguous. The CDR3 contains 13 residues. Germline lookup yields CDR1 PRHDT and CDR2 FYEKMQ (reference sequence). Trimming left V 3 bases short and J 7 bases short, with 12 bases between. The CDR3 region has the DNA TGTGCCAGCAGCTTCGGGTCCTTCGGGACCCAGTACTTC. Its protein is CASSFGSFGTQYF.

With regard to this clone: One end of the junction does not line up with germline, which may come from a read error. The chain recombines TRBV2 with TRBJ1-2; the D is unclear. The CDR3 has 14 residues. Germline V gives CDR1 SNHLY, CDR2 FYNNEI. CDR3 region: CASSDHRNNFGYTF. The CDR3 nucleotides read TGTGCCAGCAGTGATCACAGAAATAACTTTGGCTACACCTTC.

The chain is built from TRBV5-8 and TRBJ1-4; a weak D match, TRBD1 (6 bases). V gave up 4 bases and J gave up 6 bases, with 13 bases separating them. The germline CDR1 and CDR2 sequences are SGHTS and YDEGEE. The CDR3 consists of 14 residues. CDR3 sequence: CASSAGTWDEKLFF. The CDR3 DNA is TGTGCCAGCAGCGCCGGGACATGGGATGAAAAACTGTTTTTT.

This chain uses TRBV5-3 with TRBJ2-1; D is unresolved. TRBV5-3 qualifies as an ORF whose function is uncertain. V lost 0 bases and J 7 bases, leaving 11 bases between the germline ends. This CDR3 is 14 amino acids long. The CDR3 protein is CARSLVRVRNEQFF. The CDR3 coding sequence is TGTGCCAGAAGCTTGGTTCGGGTAAGAAATGAGCAGTTCTTC.

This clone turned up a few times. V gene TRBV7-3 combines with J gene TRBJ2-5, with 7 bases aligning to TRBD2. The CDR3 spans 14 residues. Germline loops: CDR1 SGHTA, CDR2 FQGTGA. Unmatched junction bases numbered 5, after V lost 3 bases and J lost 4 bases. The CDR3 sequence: CASSLKLAGETQYF. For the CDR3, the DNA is TGTGCCAGCAGCTTGAAGTTAGCGGGAGAGACCCAGTACTTC.